The entry that follows covers one T cell receptor beta chain sequence. The sample belongs to a study of memory CD4+ T cells and cytomegalovirus serostatus. TCRdb's copy holds only in-frame clones and misses some; the assay was immunoSEQ multiplex PCR. Of approximately 40,000 clones listed, 76% are singletons. The sort gate was single viable CD3+CD4+CD8-CD45RO+ cells for memory CD4+ T cells. Germline CDR1 and CDR2: MRHNA and SNTAGT. This CDR3 has 15 residues. V gave up 6 bases and J gave up 0 bases, with 12 bases separating them. This chain joins TRBV6-4 and TRBJ2-1, with no clear D. This receptor was identified in an adult in good health and CMV-seronegative. What was sequenced was memory CD4+ T cells from blood. The CDR3 loop is CASSRDSGSYNEQFF. The CDR3 nucleotides read TGTGCCAGCAGCCGTGACTCTGGCTCCTACAATGAGCAGTTCTTC.